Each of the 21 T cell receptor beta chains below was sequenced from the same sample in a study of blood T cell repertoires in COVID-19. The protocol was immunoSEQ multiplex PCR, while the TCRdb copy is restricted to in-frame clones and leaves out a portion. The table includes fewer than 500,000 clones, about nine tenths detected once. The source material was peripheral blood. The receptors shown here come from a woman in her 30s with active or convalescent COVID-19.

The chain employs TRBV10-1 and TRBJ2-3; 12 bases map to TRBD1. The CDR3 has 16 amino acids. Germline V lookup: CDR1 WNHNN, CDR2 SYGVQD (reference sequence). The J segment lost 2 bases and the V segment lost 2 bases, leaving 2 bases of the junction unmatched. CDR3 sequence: CASSEGTGGSTDTQYF. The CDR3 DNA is TGCGCCAGCAGTGAGGGGACAGGGGGCTCCACAGATACGCAGTATTTT.

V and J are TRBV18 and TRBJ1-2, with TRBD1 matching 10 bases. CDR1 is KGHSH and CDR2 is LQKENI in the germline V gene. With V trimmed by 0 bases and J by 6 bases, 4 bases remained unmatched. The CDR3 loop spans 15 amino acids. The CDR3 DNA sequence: TGTGCCAGCTCACCACCGGGACAGGGGTTCCATGGCTACACCTTC. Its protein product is CASSPPGQGFHGYTF.

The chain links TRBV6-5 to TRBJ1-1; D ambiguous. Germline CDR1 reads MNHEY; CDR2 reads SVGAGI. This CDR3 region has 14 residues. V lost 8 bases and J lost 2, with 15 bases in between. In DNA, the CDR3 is TGTGCCAGCTCCCAAGGCCGGGGTAACACTGAAGCTTTCTTT. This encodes CASSQGRGNTEAFF.

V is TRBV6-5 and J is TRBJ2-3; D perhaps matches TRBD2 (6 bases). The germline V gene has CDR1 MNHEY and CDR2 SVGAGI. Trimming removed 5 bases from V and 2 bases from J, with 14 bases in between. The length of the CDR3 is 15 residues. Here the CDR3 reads CASSRDGLYTDTQYF. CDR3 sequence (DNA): TGTGCCAGCAGTCGGGACGGACTATACACAGATACGCAGTATTTT.

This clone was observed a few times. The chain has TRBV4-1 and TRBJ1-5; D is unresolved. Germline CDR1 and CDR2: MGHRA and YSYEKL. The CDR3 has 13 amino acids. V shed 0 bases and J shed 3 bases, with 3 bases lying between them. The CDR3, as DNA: TGCGCCAGCAGCCAAGACAACAATCAGCCCCAGCATTTT. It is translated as CASSQDNNQPQHF.

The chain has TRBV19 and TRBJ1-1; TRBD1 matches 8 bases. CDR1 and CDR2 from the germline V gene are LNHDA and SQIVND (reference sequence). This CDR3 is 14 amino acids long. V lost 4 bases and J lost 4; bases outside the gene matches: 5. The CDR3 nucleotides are TGTGCCAGTAGTACAGGGGGCCGCGGCACTGAAGCTTTCTTT. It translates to CASSTGGRGTEAFF.

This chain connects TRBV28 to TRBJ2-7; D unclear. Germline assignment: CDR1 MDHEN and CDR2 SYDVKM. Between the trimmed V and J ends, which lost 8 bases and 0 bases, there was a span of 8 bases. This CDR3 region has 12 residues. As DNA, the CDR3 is TGTGCCAGCGGCGGCAGCTCCTACGAGCAGTACTTC. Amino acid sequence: CASGGSSYEQYF. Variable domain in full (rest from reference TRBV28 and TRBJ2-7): DVKVTQSSRYLVKRTGEKVFLECVQDMDHENMFWYRQDPGLGLRLIYFSYDVKMKEKGDIPEGYSVSREKKERFSLILESASTNQTSMYLCASGGSSYEQYFGPGTRLTVT.

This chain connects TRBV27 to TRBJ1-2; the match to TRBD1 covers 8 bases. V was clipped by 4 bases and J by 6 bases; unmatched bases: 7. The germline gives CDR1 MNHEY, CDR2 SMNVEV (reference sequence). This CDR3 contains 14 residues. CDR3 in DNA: TGTGCCAGCAGTTCGCCTACAGGGGGGGATGGCTACACCTTC. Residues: CASSSPTGGDGYTF.

CDR3 nucleotides: TGTGCCAGCAGCGGTAGCGGGAGAACAGATACGCAGTATTTT. Translation gives CASSGSGRTDTQYF. The genes are TRBV5-4 and TRBJ2-3, with 9 bases matching TRBD2. Germline V gene data show CDR1 as SGHNT and CDR2 as YYREEE (reference sequence). The CDR3 extends over 14 amino acids. Germline trimming cut 4 bases from V and 3 bases from J; bases unmatched to any gene: 3.

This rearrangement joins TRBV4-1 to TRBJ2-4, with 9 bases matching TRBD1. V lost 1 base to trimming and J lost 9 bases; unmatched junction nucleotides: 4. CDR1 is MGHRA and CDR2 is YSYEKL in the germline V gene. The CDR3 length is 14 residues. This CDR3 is CASSQAGQGLIQYF. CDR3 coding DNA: TGCGCCAGCAGCCAAGCGGGACAGGGACTCATTCAGTACTTC.

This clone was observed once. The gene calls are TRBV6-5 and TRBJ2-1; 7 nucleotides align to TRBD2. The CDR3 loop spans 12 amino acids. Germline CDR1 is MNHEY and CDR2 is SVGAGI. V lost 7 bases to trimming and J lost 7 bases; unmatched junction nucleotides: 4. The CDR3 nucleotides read TGTGCCAGCAATCGGGGGGAAAATGAGCAGTTCTTC. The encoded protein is CASNRGENEQFF.

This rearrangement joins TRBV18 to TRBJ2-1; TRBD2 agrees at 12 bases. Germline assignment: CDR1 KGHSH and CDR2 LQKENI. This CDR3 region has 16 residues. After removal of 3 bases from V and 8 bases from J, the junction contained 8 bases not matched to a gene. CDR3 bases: TGTGCCAGCTCACCGATGACTAGCGGGAGTAGGGATGAGCAGTTCTTC. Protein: CASSPMTSGSRDEQFF.

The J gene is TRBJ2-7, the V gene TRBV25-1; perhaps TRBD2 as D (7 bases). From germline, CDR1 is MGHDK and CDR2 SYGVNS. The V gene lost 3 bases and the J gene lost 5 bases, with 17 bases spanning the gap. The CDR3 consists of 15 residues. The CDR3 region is CASSDVRGAFDEQYF. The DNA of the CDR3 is TGTGCCAGCAGTGATGTACGGGGGGCTTTCGACGAGCAGTACTTC.

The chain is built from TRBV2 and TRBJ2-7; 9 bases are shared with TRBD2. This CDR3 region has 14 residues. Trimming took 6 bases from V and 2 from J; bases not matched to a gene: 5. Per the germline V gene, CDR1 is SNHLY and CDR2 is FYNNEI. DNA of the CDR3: TGTGCCAGCAGGAACATAGCGGGGGCCTACGAGCAGTACTTC. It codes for CASRNIAGAYEQYF.

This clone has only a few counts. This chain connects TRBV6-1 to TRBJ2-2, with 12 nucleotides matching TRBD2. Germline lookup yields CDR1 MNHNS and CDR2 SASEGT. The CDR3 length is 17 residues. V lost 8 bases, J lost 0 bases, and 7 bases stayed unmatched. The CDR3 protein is CASGGLAGSSNTGELFF. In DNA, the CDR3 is TGTGCCAGCGGTGGACTAGCGGGGAGTTCGAACACCGGGGAGCTGTTTTTT.

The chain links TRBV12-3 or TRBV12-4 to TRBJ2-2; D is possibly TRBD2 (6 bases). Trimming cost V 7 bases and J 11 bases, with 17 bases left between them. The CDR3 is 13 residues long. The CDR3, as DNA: TGTGCCAGCACCTTTGGGGGGTGGAGAGAGCTGTTTTTT. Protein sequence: CASTFGGWRELFF.

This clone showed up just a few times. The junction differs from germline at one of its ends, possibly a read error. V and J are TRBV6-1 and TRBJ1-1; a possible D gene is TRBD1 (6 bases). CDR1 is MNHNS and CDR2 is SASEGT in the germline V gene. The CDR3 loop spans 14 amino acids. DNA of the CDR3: TGTGCCAGCAGTGAAAACGGACAGAACGCTGAAGCTTTCTTT. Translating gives CASSENGQNAEAFF.

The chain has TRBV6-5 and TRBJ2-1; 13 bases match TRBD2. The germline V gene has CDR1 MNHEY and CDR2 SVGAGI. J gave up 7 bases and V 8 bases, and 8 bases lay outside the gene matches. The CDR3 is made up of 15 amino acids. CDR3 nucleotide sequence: TGTGCCAGCGAAAAACTAGCGGGAGGGAATAATGAGCAGTTCTTC. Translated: CASEKLAGGNNEQFF.

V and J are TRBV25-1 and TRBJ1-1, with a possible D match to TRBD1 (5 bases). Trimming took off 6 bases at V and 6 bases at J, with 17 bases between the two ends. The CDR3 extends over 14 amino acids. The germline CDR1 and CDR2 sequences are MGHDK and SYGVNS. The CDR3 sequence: CASRSGGISAEAFF. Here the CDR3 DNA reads TGTGCCAGCAGATCCGGGGGGATAAGCGCTGAAGCTTTCTTT. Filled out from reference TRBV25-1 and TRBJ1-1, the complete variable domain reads EADIYQTPRYLVIGTGKKITLECSQTMGHDKMYWYQQDPGMELHLIHYSYGVNSTEKGDLSSESTVSRIRTEHFPLTLESARPSHTSQYLCASRSGGISAEAFFGQGTRLTVV.

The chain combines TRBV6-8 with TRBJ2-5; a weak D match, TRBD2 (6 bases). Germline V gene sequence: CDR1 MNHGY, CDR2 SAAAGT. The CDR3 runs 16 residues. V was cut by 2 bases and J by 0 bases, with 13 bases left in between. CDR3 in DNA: TGTGCCAGCAGTTACGCGGGGCGTGGTCACCAAGAGACCCAGTACTTC. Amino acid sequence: CASSYAGRGHQETQYF.

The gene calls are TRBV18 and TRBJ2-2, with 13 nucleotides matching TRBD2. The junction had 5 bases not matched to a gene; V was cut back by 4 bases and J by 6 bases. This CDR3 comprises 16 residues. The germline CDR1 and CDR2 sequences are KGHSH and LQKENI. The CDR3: CASSQGLAGTSGELFF. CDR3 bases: TGTGCCAGCTCACAGGGACTAGCGGGGACTTCCGGGGAGCTGTTTTTT.